This TCR beta chain was observed in a study of cytomegalovirus exposure and HLA in healthy donors. Whole-study results and caveats: Among donors in an Asian-associated ancestry cluster, a later analysis reportedly found fewer N-insertions than the roughly 680-donor mean. Most subjects had HLA-A and HLA-B alleles reportedly predicted accurately by TCR beta sequences.

Germline V CDR1 and CDR2: MGHRA, YSYEKL. The junction had 5 bases not matched to a gene; V was cut back by 2 bases and J by 3 bases. The CDR3 is 15 residues long. As regards this clone: The antigen remains unidentified.

The primer mix had 60 Vbeta and 13 Jbeta primers. Sequencing was performed with immunoSEQ multiplex PCR; in TCRdb, only in-frame clones are kept and a portion is missing. The sample includes about 55,000 clones, roughly 50% of them seen just once. This clonotype was sampled from a human donor in good health. The chain combines TRBV4-1 with TRBJ1-2, with 8 bases fitting TRBD1. Sequenced input: PBMCs. CDR3 sequence reads: CASSQLLQGDYGYTF. The CDR3 nucleotides are TGCGCCAGCAGCCAACTGTTACAGGGGGACTATGGCTACACCTTC.